The present T cell receptor (beta chain) was sequenced within a study of T cells in Graves' hyperthyroidism and ophthalmopathy (dated by TCRdb to the late 2010s). Context from the whole study: Peripheral blood samples were taken at the time of initial diagnosis, prior to any treatment. A discovery cohort of about 96 patients, roughly 45 with Graves' ophthalmopathy and approximately 60 with stable Graves' hyperthyroidism, was used to find distinguishing TCR V-J signatures. Prospective prediction of ophthalmopathy was tested in an independent validation cohort of approximately 19 hyperthyroidism patients and 17 patients who later progressed to ophthalmopathy. For training and testing, the 80 to 100 patients in the discovery cohort were randomly divided in a 7:3 ratio. The study also compared thyroid tissue and blood T-cell repertoires from about six Graves' hyperthyroidism patients. Once sampling was done, hyperthyroidism patients were given methimazole at a starting dose of 30 mg daily, whereas ophthalmopathy patients were given high-dose intravenous methylprednisolone. The paper reports TCR Vbeta CDR3 sequencing of more than 120 peripheral blood samples: around 41 ophthalmopathy, fewer than 85 hyperthyroidism and approximately 17 progressor patients.

TCR beta CDR3 regions were amplified from RNA transcripts. The TCR CDR3 was subjected to a first round of RT-PCR using the HTBI primer set and the Qiagen OneStep RT-PCR kit. Libraries were constructed in a second round of multiplex PCR, after which size selection and purification were performed. Paired-end sequencing of the libraries was performed with 100 bp reads on an Illumina HiSeq2000. The study's own analysis went as follows. SOAPnuke was used to process the raw data, with reads discarded if the reads contained adapters or uncalled bases, had a mean Phred below 15, or lacked an exact constant-primer or identifier match. COPE v1.2.5 was used to merge the high-quality paired reads, and each unique nucleotide sequence was defined as a clonotype. MiTCR v1.1 was used to align the clonotypes against IMGT TRBV, TRBD and TRBJ reference segments. Analysis was restricted to V-J combinations with a frequency above 0.0001, which covered about 99% of repertoires. The TCS score was defined as F50 (clonal expansion) divided by E x V (chaos), with BLOSUM62-based TCRdist calculated between CDR3 peptides within each V-J. Welch's t-statistics and random forest reduced 500 to 650 V-J features to 13, which were used in a naive Bayes classifier (R e1071). TCRdb trimmed public reads at Q25 via fastp, called clones via MiXCR and kept in-frame beta chains. Every distinct CDR3 protein forms one entry, paired with its most common genes and DNA. TCRdb's processing, not the authors', yielded these V and J calls. Recorded for this sample are around 580,000 distinct CDR3 sequences; approximately 15% of them occurred a single time. The top ten hold around 19% of the sample.

Overall study results and their limits: No statistical method was used to set the sample size in advance, and investigators knew the group allocation. During validation, the model predicted progression to ophthalmopathy a median of about 5.9 months ahead of onset, with more than 60% sensitivity and 72% to 85% specificity. Most expanded thyroid clonotypes (frequency above 0.001) were also detected in blood, suggesting blood repertoires may reflect thyroid immune responses. Ophthalmopathy was separated from stable hyperthyroidism by a 13 V-J signature model, with about 88% sensitivity and 81% to 82% specificity obtained in cross-validation and 80%/75% obtained in testing.

Turning to this clonotype: Its antigen remains undetermined. No clone much larger than this one lies a single base away; base qualities are absent.

Stable Graves' hyperthyroidism was defined as no progression to ophthalmopathy during 18 months of follow-up. The hyperthyroidism patients were between 18 and 65 years old and newly diagnosed, with a disease duration of less than 2 months. Patients with uncontrolled infections, other autoimmune diseases, pregnancy or lactation were excluded. Diagnoses were based on clinical symptoms, serum thyroxine and TRAb, thyroid ultrasound and orbital computed tomography. PBMCs were separated from roughly 10 ml of fresh peripheral blood using Ficoll-Paque density gradient centrifugation. Total RNA was extracted with Trizol reagent, and quality was checked on an Agilent 2100 Bioanalyzer. This receptor was identified in a young woman with Graves' hyperthyroidism. Specimen: blood.

CDR3 reads: CASSFGQGINIQYF. The DNA sequence is TGTGCCAGCAGTTTTGGGCAGGGGATTAACATTCAGTACTTC. In this chain, TRBV12-3 or TRBV12-4 is recombined with TRBJ2-4; TRBD1 is a weak D gene call, 6 bases matching. Between the V and J ends, shortened by 3 bases and 7 bases respectively, the junction contains 13 bases. Including cysteine and phenylalanine, the CDR3 has 14 amino acids. Only CDR3 DNA remains: 42 bases, in frame from the first base.